The 13 T cell receptor beta chains in this list originate from one sample, sequenced in a study of tissue T cells after allogeneic stem cell transplantation. Only in-frame clones appear in the TCRdb table, and some are missing; sequencing was by immunoSEQ multiplex PCR. The sample has about 48,000 clones, 73% seen once. Material: sorted cells pooled from one or two spleens. The receptors come from a pool of C57BL/6 mice in good health.

This clone was recorded a few times. The gene names here belong to mouse. The read terminates 1 residue before the CDR3 end, so the remaining end is supplied by the germline J gene. The chain combines TRBV2 with TRBJ1-2; tentative D call: TRBD1 (5 bases). The CDR3 length is 13 residues. Germline V gene sequence: CDR1 LGHNA, CDR2 YSYQKL. Trimming removed 3 bases at V and 4 bases at J, with 9 bases between. The CDR3 DNA, read in part, is TGTGCCAGCAGCCAGGGACGAATCTCCGACTACACC. Its translation: CASSQGRISDYT. In full, the CDR3 reads CASSQGRISDYTF.

In this sample, this clone turned up once. Germline and genes: mouse. The CDR3 end falls 1 residue outside the read, so it is completed with the germline J gene. This chain links TRBV16 with TRBJ2-1; no firm D call. V shed 0 bases and J shed 5 bases, with 5 bases lying between them. CDR1 is SGHSA, CDR2 FRNQAP, per germline. This CDR3 region has 13 residues. The CDR3 bases that were read are TGTGCAAGCAGCTTAGAACAACATGCTGAGCAGTTC. Protein sequence: CASSLEQHAEQF. The full CDR3 protein reads CASSLEQHAEQFF. The variable domain in full, completed from reference TRBV16 and TRBJ2-1, reads NAGVIQTPRHKVTGKGQEATLWCEPISGHSAVFWYRQTIVQGLEFLTYFRNQAPIDDSGMPKERFSAQMPNQSHSTLKIQSTQPQDSAVYLCASSLEQHAEQFFGPGTRLTVL.

Details on this clone: The germline and genes are mouse ones. The read ends 1 residue early relative to the CDR3; the germline J gene fills the gap. The V and J genes are TRBV26 and TRBJ2-5; 9 bases agree with TRBD1. Germline assignment: CDR1 KGHPV and CDR2 FQNQEV (reference sequence). The CDR3 contains 13 residues. V lost 6 bases to trimming and J lost 4 bases; unmatched junction nucleotides: 2. Partial CDR3 DNA: TGTGCCAGCAGACGACAGGGGGAAGACACCCAGTAC. As protein: CASRRQGEDTQY. From start to end, the CDR3 is CASRRQGEDTQYF.

For this clone: Gene names refer to mouse genes. The read falls 1 residue short of the CDR3 end, and the missing part is taken from the germline J gene. This chain links TRBV13-2 with TRBJ2-2; D remains unclear. The germline V gene encodes CDR1 NNHNN and CDR2 SYGAGS (reference sequence). V was shortened by 2 bases and J by 2 bases, with 4 bases between the two germline ends. The CDR3 runs to 13 residues. The sequenced part of the CDR3 DNA is TGTGCCAGCGGTGAACTGAACACCGGGCAGCTCTAC. Translating gives CASGELNTGQLY. Given in full, the CDR3 is CASGELNTGQLYF.

With regard to this clone: Gene names follow the mouse nomenclature. With the read ending 1 residue before the CDR3 end, the germline J gene is used to fill in that end. The V gene is TRBV13-2, the J gene TRBJ1-1, with D possibly TRBD1 on 5 matching bases. CDR3 size: 12 residues. In germline, CDR1 is NNHNN, CDR2 SYGAGS (reference sequence). Trimming removed 2 bases from V and 3 bases from J, with 5 bases in between. The CDR3 bases that were read are TGTGCCAGCGGTGAACAGGACACAGAAGTCTTC. This encodes CASGEQDTEVF. Given in full, the CDR3 is CASGEQDTEVFF.

Worth noting for this clone: Gene and germline names: mouse. The read ends 1 residue shy of where the CDR3 ends; the end is completed using the germline J gene. The chain combines TRBV2 with TRBJ2-7; D perhaps matches TRBD1 (5 bases). Germline V gene sequence: CDR1 LGHNA, CDR2 YSYQKL. CDR3 length: 12 amino acids. Between the trimmed V and J ends, which lost 1 base and 6 bases, there was a span of 7 bases. The CDR3 loop reads CASSQGQGEQYF. The part of the CDR3 DNA that was read is TGTGCCAGCAGCCAAGGTCAGGGTGAACAGTAC.

A word on this clone: Mouse names are used for the genes. The DNA ends 1 residue before the CDR3 does, and the rest of the CDR3 is filled in from the germline J gene. The V and J genes are TRBV13-2 and TRBJ1-4; a possible D gene is TRBD1 (5 bases). Trimming shortened V by 1 base and J by 3 bases, and 7 bases separated the two germline ends. The germline CDR1 and CDR2 sequences are NNHNN and SYGAGS (reference sequence). The CDR3 loop spans 14 amino acids. CDR3 residues: CASGDLGANERLFF. The sequenced CDR3 bases are TGTGCCAGCGGTGATCTGGGGGCCAACGAAAGATTATTT.

A remark on this clone: The gene names here belong to mouse. The CDR3 goes on 1 residue after the read ends, and that part is filled in from the germline J gene. V is TRBV3 and J is TRBJ1-6; no clear D gene. TRBJ1-6 is recorded as an ORF, its role being uncertain. This CDR3 contains 13 residues. The V and J ends lost 2 bases and 4 bases respectively, with 3 bases between them. Germline loops: CDR1 SNHLY, CDR2 FYNGKV (reference sequence). The covered CDR3 bases are TGTGCCAGCAGCTTACCGTATAATTCGCCCCTCTAC. Its protein is CASSLPYNSPLY. The full CDR3 sequence reads CASSLPYNSPLYF.

As for this clone: Mouse gene names and germline throughout. The CDR3 end falls 1 residue outside the read, so it is completed with the germline J gene. V gene TRBV13-1 combines with J gene TRBJ2-1, with 10 bases aligning to TRBD2. Germline CDR1 NSHNY, CDR2 SYGAGN. The CDR3 sequence is 14 residues long. The V and J ends lost 2 bases and 9 bases, in that order; junction bases with no gene match: 5. CDR3 amino acids: CASSDWGGAGEQFF. CDR3 DNA (partial): TGTGCCAGCAGTGACTGGGGGGGCGCTGGTGAGCAGTTC.

On this clone: Genes and germline are mouse. The observed sequence ends 1 residue before the CDR3 terminus, with the missing tail filled in from the germline J gene. This rearrangement joins TRBV20 to TRBJ2-5; TRBD2 matches 7 bases. This CDR3 is 14 amino acids long. V shed 1 base and J 0 bases; nucleotides not matched to a gene: 1. Germline loops: CDR1 GFQATS, CDR2 STVNSAI. The CDR3 reads CGARAWGNQDTQYF. CDR3 DNA (partial): TGTGGTGCTAGGGCCTGGGGGAACCAAGACACCCAGTAC.

This clone is a singleton in its sample. Mouse germline and gene names are used. The read halts 1 residue ahead of the CDR3 end, with the missing end drawn from the germline J gene. The J gene is TRBJ1-3, the V gene TRBV19; 8 bases line up with TRBD1. This CDR3 spans 14 amino acids. Trimming took 3 bases from V and 1 from J; bases not matched to a gene: 0. Germline CDR1 is FNHDT and CDR2 is SITEND (reference sequence). CDR3 sequence reads: CASSTGGSGNTLYF. CDR3 bases read: TGTGCCAGCAGTACAGGGGGCTCTGGAAATACGCTCTAT.

With respect to this clone: Mouse names are used for the genes. The sequence runs out 1 residue before the end of the CDR3; the remainder is reconstructed from the germline J gene. The genes are TRBV20 and TRBJ2-5, with TRBD2 identical over 9 bases. V was pared by 0 bases and J by 6 bases, with 1 base of the junction left unmatched. The CDR3 runs 13 residues. The V gene's germline CDR1 is GFQATS and CDR2 STVNSAI. The part of the CDR3 DNA that was read is TGTGGTGCTAGGGATGGGGGGGCCGACACCCAGTAC. This sequence encodes CGARDGGADTQY. The whole CDR3 protein reads CGARDGGADTQYF.

Concerning this clone: Genes and germline come from the mouse. The CDR3 end is not reached by the read, which stops 1 residue before it; the germline J gene fills it in. The chain links TRBV13-3 to TRBJ2-2; weak D call: TRBD2 (5 bases). The length of the CDR3 is 14 residues. V gave up 5 bases and J gave up 1 base, with 9 bases separating them. Germline CDR1 and CDR2: NNHDY and SYVADS. The DNA read from the CDR3 is TGTGCCAGCAGACAACTGGAAAACACCGGGCAGCTCTAC. Translation gives CASRQLENTGQLY. The whole CDR3 reads CASRQLENTGQLYF.